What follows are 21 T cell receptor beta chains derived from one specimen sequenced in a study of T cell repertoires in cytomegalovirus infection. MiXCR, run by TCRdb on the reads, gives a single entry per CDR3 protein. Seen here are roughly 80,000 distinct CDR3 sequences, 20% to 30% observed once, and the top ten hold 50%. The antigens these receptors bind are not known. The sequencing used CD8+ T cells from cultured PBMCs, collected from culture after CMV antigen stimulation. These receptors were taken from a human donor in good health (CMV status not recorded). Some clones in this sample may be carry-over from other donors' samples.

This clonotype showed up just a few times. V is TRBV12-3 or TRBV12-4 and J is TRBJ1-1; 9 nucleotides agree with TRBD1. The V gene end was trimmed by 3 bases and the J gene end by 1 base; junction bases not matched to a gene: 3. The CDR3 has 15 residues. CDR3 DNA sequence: TGTGCCAGCAGTTTTGTGGGACAGGGGAACACTGAAGCTTTCTTT. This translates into CASSFVGQGNTEAFF.

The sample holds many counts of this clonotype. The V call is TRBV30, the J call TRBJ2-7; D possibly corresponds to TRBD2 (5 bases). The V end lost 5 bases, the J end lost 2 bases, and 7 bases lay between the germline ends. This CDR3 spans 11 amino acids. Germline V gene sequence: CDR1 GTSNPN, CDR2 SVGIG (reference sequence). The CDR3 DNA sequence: TGTGCCTGGTCGCGGGCCTACGAGCAGTACTTC. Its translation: CAWSRAYEQYF.

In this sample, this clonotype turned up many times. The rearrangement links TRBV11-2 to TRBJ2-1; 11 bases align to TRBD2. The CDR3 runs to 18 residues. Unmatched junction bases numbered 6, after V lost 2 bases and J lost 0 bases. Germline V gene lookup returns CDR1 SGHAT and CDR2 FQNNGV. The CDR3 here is CASSLPRGTSGSYNEQFF. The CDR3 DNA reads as TGTGCCAGCAGCTTACCCCGGGGGACTAGCGGCTCCTACAATGAGCAGTTCTTC.

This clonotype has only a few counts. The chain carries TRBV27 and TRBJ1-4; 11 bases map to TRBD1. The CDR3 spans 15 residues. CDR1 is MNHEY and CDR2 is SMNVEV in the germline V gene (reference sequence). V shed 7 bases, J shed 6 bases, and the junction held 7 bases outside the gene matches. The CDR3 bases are TGTGCCAGCAAGGACAGGGGGCGTGGTGATGAAAAACTGTTTTTT. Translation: CASKDRGRGDEKLFF. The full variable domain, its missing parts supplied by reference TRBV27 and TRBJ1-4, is EAQVTQNPRYLITVTGKKLTVTCSQNMNHEYMSWYRQDPGLGLRQIYYSMNVEVTDKGDVPEGYKVSRKEKRNFPLILESPSPNQTSLYFCASKDRGRGDEKLFFGSGTQLSVL.

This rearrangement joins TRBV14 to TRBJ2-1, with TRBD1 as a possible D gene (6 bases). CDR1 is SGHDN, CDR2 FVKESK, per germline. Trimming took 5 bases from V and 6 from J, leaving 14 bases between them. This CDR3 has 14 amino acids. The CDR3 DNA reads TGTGCCAGCAGCATTAGGACAGTAGCCAATGAGCAGTTCTTC. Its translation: CASSIRTVANEQFF. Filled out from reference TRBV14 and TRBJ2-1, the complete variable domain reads EAGVTQFPSHSVIEKGQTVTLRCDPISGHDNLYWYRRVMGKEIKFLLHFVKESKQDESGMPNNRFLAERTGGTYSTLKVQPAELEDSGVYFCASSIRTVANEQFFGPGTRLTVL.

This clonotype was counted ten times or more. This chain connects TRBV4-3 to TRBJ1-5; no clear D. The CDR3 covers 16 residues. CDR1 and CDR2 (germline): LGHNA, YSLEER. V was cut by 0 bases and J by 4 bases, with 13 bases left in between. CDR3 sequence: CASSQDSRTRNQPQHF. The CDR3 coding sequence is TGCGCCAGCAGCCAAGACAGTCGTACGAGAAATCAGCCCCAGCATTTT.

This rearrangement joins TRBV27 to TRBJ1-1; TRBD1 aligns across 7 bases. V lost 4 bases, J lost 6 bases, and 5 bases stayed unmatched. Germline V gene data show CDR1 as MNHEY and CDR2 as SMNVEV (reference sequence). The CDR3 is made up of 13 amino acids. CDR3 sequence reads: CASSWDSHSEAFF. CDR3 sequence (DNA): TGTGCCAGCAGTTGGGACAGTCACTCTGAAGCTTTCTTT.

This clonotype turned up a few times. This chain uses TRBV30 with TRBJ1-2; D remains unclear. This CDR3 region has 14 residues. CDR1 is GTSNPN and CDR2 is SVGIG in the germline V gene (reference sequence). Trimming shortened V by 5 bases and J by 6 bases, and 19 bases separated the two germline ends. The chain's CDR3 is CAWQRRPPSDGYTF. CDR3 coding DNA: TGTGCCTGGCAGAGAAGACCGCCCTCGGATGGCTACACCTTC.

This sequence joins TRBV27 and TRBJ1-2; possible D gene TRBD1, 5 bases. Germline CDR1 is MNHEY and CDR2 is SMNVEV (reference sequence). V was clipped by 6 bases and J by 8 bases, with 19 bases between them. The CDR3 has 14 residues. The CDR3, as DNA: TGTGCCAGCAGAAGAGCCGGGGGGAGTTGGGGCTACACCTTC. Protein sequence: CASRRAGGSWGYTF.

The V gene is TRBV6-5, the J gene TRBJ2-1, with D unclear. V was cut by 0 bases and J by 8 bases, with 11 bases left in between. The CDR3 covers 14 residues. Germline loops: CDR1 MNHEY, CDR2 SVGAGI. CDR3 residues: CASSYSKGNDEQFF. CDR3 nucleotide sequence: TGTGCCAGCAGTTACTCAAAAGGTAACGATGAGCAGTTCTTC.

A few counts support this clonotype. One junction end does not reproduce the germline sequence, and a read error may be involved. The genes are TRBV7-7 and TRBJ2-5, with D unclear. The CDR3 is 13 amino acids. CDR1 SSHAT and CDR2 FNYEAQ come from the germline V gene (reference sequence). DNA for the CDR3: TGTGCTAGCAGCTTCAGCGTAGGAGAGACCCAGTACTTC. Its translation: CASSFSVGETQYF. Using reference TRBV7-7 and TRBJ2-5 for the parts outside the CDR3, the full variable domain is GAGVSQSPRYKVTKRGQDVTLRCDPISSHATLYWYQQALGQGPEFLTYFNYEAQPDKSGLPSDRFSAERPEGSISTLTIQRTEQRDSAMYRCASSFSVGETQYFGPGTRLLVL.

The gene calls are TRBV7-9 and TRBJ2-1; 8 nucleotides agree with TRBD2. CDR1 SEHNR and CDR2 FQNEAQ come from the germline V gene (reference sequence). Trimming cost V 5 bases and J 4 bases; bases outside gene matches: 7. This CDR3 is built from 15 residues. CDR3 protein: CASSPVSGTYNEQFF. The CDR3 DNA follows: TGTGCCAGCAGCCCGGTTAGCGGGACATACAATGAGCAGTTCTTC.

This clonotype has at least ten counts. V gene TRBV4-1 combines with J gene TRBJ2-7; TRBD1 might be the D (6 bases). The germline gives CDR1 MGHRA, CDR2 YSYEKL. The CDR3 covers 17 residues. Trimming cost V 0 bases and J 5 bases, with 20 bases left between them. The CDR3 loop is CASSQEVPGQGQHEQYF. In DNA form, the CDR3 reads TGCGCCAGCAGCCAAGAGGTGCCGGGTCAGGGGCAACACGAGCAGTACTTC.

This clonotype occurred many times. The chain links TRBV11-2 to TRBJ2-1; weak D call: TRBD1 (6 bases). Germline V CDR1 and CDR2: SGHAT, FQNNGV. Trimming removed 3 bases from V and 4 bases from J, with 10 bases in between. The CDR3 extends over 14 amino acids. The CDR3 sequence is CASSFAGTYNEQFF. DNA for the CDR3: TGTGCCAGCAGCTTCGCCGGGACATACAATGAGCAGTTCTTC.

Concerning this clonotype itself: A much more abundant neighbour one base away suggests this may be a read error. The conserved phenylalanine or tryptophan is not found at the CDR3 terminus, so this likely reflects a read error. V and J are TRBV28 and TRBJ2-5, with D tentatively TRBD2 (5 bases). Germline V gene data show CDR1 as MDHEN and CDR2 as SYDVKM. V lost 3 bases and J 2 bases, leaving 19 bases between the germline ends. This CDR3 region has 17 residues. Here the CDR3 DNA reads TGTGCCAGCAGTTTGGTCCCGGCGGGCAAATATCAAGAGACCCAGTACCTC. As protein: CASSLVPAGKYQETQYL.

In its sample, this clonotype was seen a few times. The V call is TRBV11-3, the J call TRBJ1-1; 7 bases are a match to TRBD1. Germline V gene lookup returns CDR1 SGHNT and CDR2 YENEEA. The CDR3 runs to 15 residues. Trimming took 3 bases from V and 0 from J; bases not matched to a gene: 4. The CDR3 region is CASSFLTGLNTEAFF. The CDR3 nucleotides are TGTGCCAGCAGCTTCCTGACAGGGTTGAACACTGAAGCTTTCTTT.

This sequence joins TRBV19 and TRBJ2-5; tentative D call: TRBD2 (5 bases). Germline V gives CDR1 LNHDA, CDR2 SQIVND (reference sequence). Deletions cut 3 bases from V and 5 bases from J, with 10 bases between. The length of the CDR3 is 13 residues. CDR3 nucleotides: TGTGCCAGTAGTATGTCGGAGCGGGAGACCCAGTACTTC. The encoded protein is CASSMSERETQYF.

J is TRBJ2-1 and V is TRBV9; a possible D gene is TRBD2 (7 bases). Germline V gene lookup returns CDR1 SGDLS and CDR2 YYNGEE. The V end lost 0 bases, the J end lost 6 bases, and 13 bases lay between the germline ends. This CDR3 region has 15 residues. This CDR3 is CASSVGGGVGNEQFF. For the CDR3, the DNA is TGTGCCAGCAGCGTAGGAGGGGGGGTAGGCAATGAGCAGTTCTTC.

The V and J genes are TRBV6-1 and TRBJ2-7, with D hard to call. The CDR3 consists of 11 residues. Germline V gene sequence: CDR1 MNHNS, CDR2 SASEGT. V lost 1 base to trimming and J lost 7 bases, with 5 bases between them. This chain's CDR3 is CASSEDTEQYF. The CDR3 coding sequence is TGTGCCAGCAGTGAAGACACTGAGCAGTACTTC.

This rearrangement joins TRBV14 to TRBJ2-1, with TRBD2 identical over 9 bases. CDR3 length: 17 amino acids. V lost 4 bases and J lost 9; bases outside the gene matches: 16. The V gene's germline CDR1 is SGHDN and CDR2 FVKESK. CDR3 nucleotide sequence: TGTGCCAGCAGCCGATTCAGGCGGGGGGGCCAGGCATTTGAGCAGTTCTTC. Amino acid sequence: CASSRFRRGGQAFEQFF.

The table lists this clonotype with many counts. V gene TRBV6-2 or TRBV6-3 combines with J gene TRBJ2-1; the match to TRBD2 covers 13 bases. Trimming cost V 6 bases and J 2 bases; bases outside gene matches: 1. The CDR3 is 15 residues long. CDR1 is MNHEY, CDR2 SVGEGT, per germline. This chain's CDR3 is CASRLAGGAYNEQFF. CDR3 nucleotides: TGTGCCAGCAGACTAGCGGGAGGGGCCTACAATGAGCAGTTCTTC.